This T cell receptor beta chain was recovered during a study of cytomegalovirus exposure and HLA in healthy donors. General study results and limits: Analysis was carried out at a later point, and it linked a missense DCLRE1C variant to TCR beta V- and J-gene trimming.

In its sample, this clone was seen once. Antigen: not known. Nominally healthy donors were sampled, though unrecorded immune exposures were likely. The PCR contained 60 Vbeta and 13 Jbeta primers. TCRdb keeps only in-frame clones here, not all; method: immunoSEQ multiplex PCR. Of under 55,000 clones in the sample, roughly 73% were seen once. Germline V gene data show CDR1 as SEHNR and CDR2 as FQNEAQ (reference sequence). The CDR3 is 14 residues long. Trimming pared 5 bases from V and 1 base from J, leaving 11 bases between. The chain employs TRBV7-9 and TRBJ1-2; a possible D gene is TRBD1 (6 bases). This sequence was found in a man aged 18 to 29 in good health and CMV-seronegative. The sample taken for sequencing was PBMCs. CDR3 sequence (DNA): TGTGCCAGCAGCCGGGACATATTTAACTATGGCTACACCTTC. Its protein product is CASSRDIFNYGYTF.